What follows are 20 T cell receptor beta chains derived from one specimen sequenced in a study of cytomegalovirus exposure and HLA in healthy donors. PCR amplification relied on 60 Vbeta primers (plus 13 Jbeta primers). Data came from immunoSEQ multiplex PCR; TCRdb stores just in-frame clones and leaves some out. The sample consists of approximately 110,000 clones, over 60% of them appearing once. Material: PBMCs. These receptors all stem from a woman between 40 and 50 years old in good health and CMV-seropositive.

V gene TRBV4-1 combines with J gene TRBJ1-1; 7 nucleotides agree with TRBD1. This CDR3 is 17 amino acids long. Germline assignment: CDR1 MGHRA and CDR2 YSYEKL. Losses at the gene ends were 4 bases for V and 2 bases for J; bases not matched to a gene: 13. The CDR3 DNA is TGCGCCAGCAGCCGATCCCCCGGGGACAGAACAAACACTGAAGCTTTCTTT. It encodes CASSRSPGDRTNTEAFF.

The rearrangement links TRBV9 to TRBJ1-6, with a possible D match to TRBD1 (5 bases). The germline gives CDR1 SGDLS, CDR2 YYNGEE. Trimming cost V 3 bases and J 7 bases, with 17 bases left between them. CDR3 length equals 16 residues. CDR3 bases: TGTGCCAGCAGCGCACGGGGGGGGACGGAGAATTCACCCCTCCACTTT. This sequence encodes CASSARGGTENSPLHF. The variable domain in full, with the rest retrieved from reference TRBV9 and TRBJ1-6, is DSGVTQTPKHLITATGQRVTLRCSPRSGDLSVYWYQQSLDQGLQFLIQYYNGEERAKGNILERFSAQQFPDLHSELNLSSLELGDSALYFCASSARGGTENSPLHFGNGTRLTVT.

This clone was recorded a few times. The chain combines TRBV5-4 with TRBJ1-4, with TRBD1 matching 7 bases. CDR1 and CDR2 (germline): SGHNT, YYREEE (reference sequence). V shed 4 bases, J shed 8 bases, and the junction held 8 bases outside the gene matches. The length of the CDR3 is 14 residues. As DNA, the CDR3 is TGTGCCAGCAGCATACAGGGGTCAGGGGAAAAACTGTTTTTT. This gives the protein CASSIQGSGEKLFF.

The CDR3 DNA is TGTGCCAGCAGCCTAGGACTCGAAGAGACCCAGTACTTC. This gives the protein CASSLGLEETQYF. This chain uses TRBV11-3 with TRBJ2-5, with D possibly being TRBD2 (5 bases). V was shortened by 5 bases and J by 3 bases, with 10 bases between the two germline ends. This CDR3 is built from 13 residues. Germline CDR1 reads SGHNT; CDR2 reads YENEEA.

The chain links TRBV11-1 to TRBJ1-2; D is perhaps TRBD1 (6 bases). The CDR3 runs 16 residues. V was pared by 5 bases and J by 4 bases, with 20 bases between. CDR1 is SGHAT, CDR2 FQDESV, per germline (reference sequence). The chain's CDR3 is CASSPSGTPTTYGYTF. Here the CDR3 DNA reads TGTGCCAGCAGCCCCTCCGGGACACCTACGACCTATGGCTACACCTTC.

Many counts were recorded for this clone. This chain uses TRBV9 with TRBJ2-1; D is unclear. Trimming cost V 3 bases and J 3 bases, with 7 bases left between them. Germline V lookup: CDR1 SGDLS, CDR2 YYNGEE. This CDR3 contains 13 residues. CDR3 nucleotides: TGTGCCAGCAGCGCGGCTAGCTACAATGAGCAGTTCTTC. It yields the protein CASSAASYNEQFF.

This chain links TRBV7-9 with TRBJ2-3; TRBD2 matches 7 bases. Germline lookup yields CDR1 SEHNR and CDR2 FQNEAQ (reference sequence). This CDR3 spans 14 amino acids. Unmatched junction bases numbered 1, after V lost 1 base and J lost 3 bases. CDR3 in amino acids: CASSLEAGTDTQYF. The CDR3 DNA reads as TGTGCCAGCAGCTTAGAAGCGGGGACAGATACGCAGTATTTT.

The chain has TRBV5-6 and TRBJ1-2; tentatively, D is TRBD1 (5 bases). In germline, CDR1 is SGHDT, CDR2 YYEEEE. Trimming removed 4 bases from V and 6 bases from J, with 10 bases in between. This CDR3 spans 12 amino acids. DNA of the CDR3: TGTGCCAGCAGCATATTGACAGATGGCTACACCTTC. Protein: CASSILTDGYTF.

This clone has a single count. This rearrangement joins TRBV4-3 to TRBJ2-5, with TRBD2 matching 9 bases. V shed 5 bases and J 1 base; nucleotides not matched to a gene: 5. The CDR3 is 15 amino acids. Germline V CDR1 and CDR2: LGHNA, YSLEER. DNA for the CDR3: TGCGCCAGCAGCAATCGGGGACTAGCCCAAGAGACCCAGTACTTC. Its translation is CASSNRGLAQETQYF.

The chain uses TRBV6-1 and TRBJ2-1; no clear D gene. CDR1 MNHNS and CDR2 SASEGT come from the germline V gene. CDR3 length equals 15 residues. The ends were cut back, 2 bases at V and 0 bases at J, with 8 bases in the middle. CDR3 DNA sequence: TGTGCCAGCAGTGAATCGGTCGGCTCCTACAATGAGCAGTTCTTC. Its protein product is CASSESVGSYNEQFF.

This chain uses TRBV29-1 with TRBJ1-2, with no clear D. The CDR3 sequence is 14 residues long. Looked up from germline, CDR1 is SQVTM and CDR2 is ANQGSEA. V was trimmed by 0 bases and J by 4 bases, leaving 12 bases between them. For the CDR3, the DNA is TGCAGCGTTGAAGAGGATGAGGGTATCTATGGCTACACCTTC. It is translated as CSVEEDEGIYGYTF.

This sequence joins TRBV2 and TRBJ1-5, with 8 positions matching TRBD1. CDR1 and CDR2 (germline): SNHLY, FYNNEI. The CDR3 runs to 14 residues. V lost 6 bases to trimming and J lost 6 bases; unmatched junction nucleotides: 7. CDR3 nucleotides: TGTGCCAGCAGCGATACAGGGGGTACTCAGCCCCAGCATTTT. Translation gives CASSDTGGTQPQHF.

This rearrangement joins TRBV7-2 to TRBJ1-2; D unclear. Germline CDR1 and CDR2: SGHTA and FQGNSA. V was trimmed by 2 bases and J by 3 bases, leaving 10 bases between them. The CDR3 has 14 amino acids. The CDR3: CASSLQSEDYGYTF. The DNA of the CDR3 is TGTGCCAGCAGCTTACAGTCCGAAGACTATGGCTACACCTTC.

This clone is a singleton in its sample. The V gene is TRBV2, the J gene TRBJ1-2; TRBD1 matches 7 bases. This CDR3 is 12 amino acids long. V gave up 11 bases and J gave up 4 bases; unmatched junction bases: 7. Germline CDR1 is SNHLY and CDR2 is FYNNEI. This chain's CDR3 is CAGRGQSYGYTF. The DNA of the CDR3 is TGTGCCGGACGGGGACAGTCCTATGGCTACACCTTC.

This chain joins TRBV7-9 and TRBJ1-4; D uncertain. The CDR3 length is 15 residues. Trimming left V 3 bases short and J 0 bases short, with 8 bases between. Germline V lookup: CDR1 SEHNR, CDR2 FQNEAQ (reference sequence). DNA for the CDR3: TGTGCCAGCAGCTTCGGCCAGGCAACTAATGAAAAACTGTTTTTT. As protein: CASSFGQATNEKLFF.

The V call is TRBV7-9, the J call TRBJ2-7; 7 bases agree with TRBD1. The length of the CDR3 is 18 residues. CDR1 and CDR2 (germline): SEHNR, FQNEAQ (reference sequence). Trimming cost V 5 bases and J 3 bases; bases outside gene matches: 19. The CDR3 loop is CASSPRPGQTMPYYEQYF. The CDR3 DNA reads TGTGCCAGCAGCCCTAGGCCGGGACAGACAATGCCATACTACGAGCAGTACTTC.

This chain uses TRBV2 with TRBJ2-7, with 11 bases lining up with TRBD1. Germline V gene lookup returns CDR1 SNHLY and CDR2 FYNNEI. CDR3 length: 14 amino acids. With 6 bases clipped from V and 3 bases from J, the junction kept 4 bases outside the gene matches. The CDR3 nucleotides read TGTGCCAGCAGCTTCGGGACAGGGGGCTACGAGCAGTACTTC. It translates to CASSFGTGGYEQYF.

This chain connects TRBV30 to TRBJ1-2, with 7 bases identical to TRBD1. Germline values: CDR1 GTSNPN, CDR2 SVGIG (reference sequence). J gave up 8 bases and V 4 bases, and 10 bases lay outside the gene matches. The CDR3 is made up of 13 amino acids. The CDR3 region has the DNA TGTGCCTGGACCCTGACAGGGATATTCGGCTACACCTTC. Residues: CAWTLTGIFGYTF.

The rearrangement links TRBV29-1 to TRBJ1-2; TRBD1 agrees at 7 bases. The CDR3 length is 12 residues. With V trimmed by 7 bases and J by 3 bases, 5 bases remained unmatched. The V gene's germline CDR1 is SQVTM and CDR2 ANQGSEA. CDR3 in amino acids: CSAYRGDYGYTF. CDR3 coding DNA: TGCAGCGCATACAGGGGAGACTATGGCTACACCTTC.

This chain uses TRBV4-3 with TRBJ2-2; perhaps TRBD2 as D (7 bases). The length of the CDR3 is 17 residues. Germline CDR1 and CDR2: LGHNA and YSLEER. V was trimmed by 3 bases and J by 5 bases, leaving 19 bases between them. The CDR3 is CASSHPPGGARTGELFF. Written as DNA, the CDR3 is TGCGCCAGCAGCCACCCCCCGGGGGGCGCGCGAACCGGGGAGCTGTTTTTT.